The 16 T cell receptor beta chains presented below share a single source sample, sequenced in a study of PD-1 blockade in classical Hodgkin lymphoma. Here immunoSEQ multiplex PCR was the method, and the copy in TCRdb shows in-frame clones only, minus some. Here the sample spans tens of thousands of clones, approximately 70% being singletons. In every patient, relapse followed autologous stem cell transplantation, while exposure to brentuximab vedotin differed. Material: peripheral blood mononuclear cells (PBMCs), obtained at baseline. The origin of the receptors is a human donor with classical Hodgkin lymphoma.

This chain links TRBV28 with TRBJ2-2, with D possibly matching TRBD2 (6 bases). Germline V gives CDR1 MDHEN, CDR2 SYDVKM. The CDR3 runs to 12 residues. The CDR3 DNA reads as TGTGCTTCATTGGGGGGTCCAGGGGAGCTGTTTTTT. Its protein is CASLGGPGELFF.

The V and J genes are TRBV29-1 and TRBJ2-1; no firm D call. Germline V gives CDR1 SQVTM, CDR2 ANQGSEA. V lost 4 bases and J lost 5, with 9 bases in between. This CDR3 spans 12 amino acids. Written as DNA, the CDR3 is TGCAGCGTTGCACGGGCCGACAATGAGCAGTTCTTC. Its translation: CSVARADNEQFF.

The chain couples TRBV25-1 to TRBJ1-4, with 7 bases aligning to TRBD1. V was pared by 3 bases and J by 8 bases, with 6 bases of the junction left unmatched. The CDR3 has 14 amino acids. CDR1 and CDR2 (germline): MGHDK, SYGVNS. Here the CDR3 DNA reads TGTGCCAGCAGTGATCGGACAGGACTCGAAAAACTGTTTTTT. It yields the protein CASSDRTGLEKLFF.

In its sample, this clone was seen a few times. The V gene is TRBV5-1, the J gene TRBJ2-3, with D possibly matching TRBD2 (6 bases). The CDR3 length is 18 residues. Germline CDR1 reads SGHRS; CDR2 reads YFSETQ. V shed 4 bases and J shed 2 bases, with 23 bases lying between them. The CDR3 nucleotides are TGCGCCAGCAGCCCCCATGGGGCGGGGACTTACAACACAGATACGCAGTATTTT. This codes for CASSPHGAGTYNTDTQYF.

The chain employs TRBV18 and TRBJ2-3; D call uncertain. Germline-derived CDR1 and CDR2 are KGHSH and LQKENI. This CDR3 region has 12 residues. The ends were cut back, 2 bases at V and 0 bases at J, with 0 bases in the middle. The chain's CDR3 is CASSPSTDTQYF. CDR3 sequence (DNA): TGTGCCAGCTCACCAAGCACAGATACGCAGTATTTT.

This chain joins TRBV11-2 and TRBJ1-2; 8 positions agree with TRBD1. This CDR3 comprises 16 residues. Germline lookup yields CDR1 SGHAT and CDR2 FQNNGV. The ends lost 4 bases at V and 0 bases at J; junction bases unmatched: 7. DNA of the CDR3: TGTGCCAGCAGCTCGCCGGGACAGGCAGCTAACTATGGCTACACCTTC. As protein: CASSSPGQAANYGYTF. The full variable domain, with the rest looked up from reference TRBV11-2 and TRBJ1-2, is EAGVAQSPRYKIIEKRQSVAFWCNPISGHATLYWYQQILGQGPKLLIQFQNNGVVDDSQLPKDRFSAERLKGVDSTLKIQPAKLEDSAVYLCASSSPGQAANYGYTFGSGTRLTVV.

This clone was picked up a small number of times. This chain connects TRBV10-1 to TRBJ2-5; D gene unclear. The CDR3 is 13 residues long. Trimming took 2 bases from V and 1 from J, leaving 5 bases between them. Germline CDR1 is WNHNN and CDR2 is SYGVQD (reference sequence). CDR3 loop: CASSELGQETQYF. The DNA for the CDR3 is TGCGCCAGCAGTGAGCTAGGCCAAGAGACCCAGTACTTC.

The V gene is TRBV4-1, the J gene TRBJ1-2; D unclear. The CDR3 length is 15 residues. Trimming stripped 0 bases from V and 1 base from J, with 9 bases between. Germline loops: CDR1 MGHRA, CDR2 YSYEKL. The CDR3 DNA reads TGCGCCAGCAGCCAAGATCTCATGGTTAACTATGGCTACACCTTC. It codes for CASSQDLMVNYGYTF.

This chain uses TRBV6-6 with TRBJ2-7, with D unclear. Per germline, CDR1 MNHNY and CDR2 SVGAGI (reference sequence). V shed 3 bases and J shed 4 bases, with 13 bases lying between them. This CDR3 is built from 14 residues. In nucleotides, the CDR3 is TGTGCCAGCAGTTATGCCGACTTATATTACGAGCAGTACTTC. Amino acid sequence: CASSYADLYYEQYF.

The table lists this clone with a few counts. This chain connects TRBV30 to TRBJ1-1, with D tentatively TRBD1 (5 bases). The CDR3 totals 13 residues. Germline V gene lookup returns CDR1 GTSNPN and CDR2 SVGIG (reference sequence). Trimming stripped 3 bases from V and 1 base from J, with 9 bases between. CDR3 in DNA: TGTGCCTGGAGCCCAGGGTCGAACACTGAAGCTTTCTTT. Protein: CAWSPGSNTEAFF. Combining the CDR3 with reference TRBV30 and TRBJ1-1 gives the whole variable domain SQTIHQWPATLVQPVGSPLSLECTVEGTSNPNLYWYRQAAGRGLQLLFYSVGIGQISSEVPQNLSASRPQDRQFILSSKKLLLSDSGFYLCAWSPGSNTEAFFGQGTRLTVV.

The gene calls are TRBV6-5 and TRBJ1-1, with D unclear. The CDR3 covers 14 residues. Germline values: CDR1 MNHEY, CDR2 SVGAGI. With 0 bases removed from V and 2 bases from J, the gap between germline ends came to 7 bases. The CDR3 loop is CASSYSIVNTEAFF. The CDR3 region has the DNA TGTGCCAGCAGTTACTCGATCGTAAACACTGAAGCTTTCTTT.

CDR3: CASSPGLNEQFF. The CDR3, as DNA: TGCGCCAGCAGCCCGGGACTAAATGAGCAGTTCTTC. The chain combines TRBV5-1 with TRBJ2-1; 7 bases map to TRBD2. The germline V gene has CDR1 SGHRS and CDR2 YFSETQ. This CDR3 spans 12 amino acids. V trimming: 4 bases; J trimming: 7 bases; junction bases outside the gene matches: 2.

This chain joins TRBV6-6 and TRBJ1-1, with D uncertain. The germline CDR1 and CDR2 sequences are MNHNY and SVGAGI (reference sequence). The CDR3 contains 13 residues. The V and J ends lost 4 bases and 4 bases respectively, with 10 bases between them. CDR3 loop: CASSSGIFTEAFF. The DNA for the CDR3 is TGTGCCAGCAGTTCCGGGATTTTCACTGAAGCTTTCTTT.

The J gene is TRBJ1-2, the V gene TRBV14, with a weak D call TRBD1 (5 bases). Trimming shortened V by 2 bases and J by 8 bases, and 12 bases separated the two germline ends. Germline V lookup: CDR1 SGHDN, CDR2 FVKESK. The CDR3 extends over 13 amino acids. The DNA for the CDR3 is TGTGCCAGCAGCCAACGCAGGGCAGGAGGCTACACCTTC. Residues: CASSQRRAGGYTF. The whole variable domain, filled in from reference TRBV14 and TRBJ1-2, reads EAGVTQFPSHSVIEKGQTVTLRCDPISGHDNLYWYRRVMGKEIKFLLHFVKESKQDESGMPNNRFLAERTGGTYSTLKVQPAELEDSGVYFCASSQRRAGGYTFGSGTRLTVV.

This clone has a handful of counts. The genes are TRBV11-2 and TRBJ2-3; no definite D call. The CDR3 sequence is 12 residues long. CDR1 is SGHAT and CDR2 is FQNNGV in the germline V gene. V lost 4 bases and J 6 bases, leaving 8 bases between the germline ends. The CDR3 region has the DNA TGTGCCAGCAGCTACGTCGGGGATACGCAGTATTTT. This translates into CASSYVGDTQYF.

The chain links TRBV19 to TRBJ1-2; 7 bases fit TRBD1. Trimming took 1 base from V and 0 from J; bases not matched to a gene: 2. Germline lookup yields CDR1 LNHDA and CDR2 SQIVND (reference sequence). The CDR3 totals 15 residues. CDR3 in amino acids: CASSIGTGPNYGYTF. CDR3 coding DNA: TGTGCCAGTAGTATAGGGACAGGCCCTAACTATGGCTACACCTTC.